Listed below are T cell receptor beta chains from one sample, sequenced in a study of identical twins. Each CDR3 protein is one row after TCRdb ran MiXCR on the 5' RACE reads. Of 1.5 million to 2 million distinct CDR3 sequences detected, about 32% appear once; the ten largest clones hold around 0.25%. The sample taken for sequencing was cord blood. Receptors were obtained from a newborn girl in good health. CDR3s include the opening cysteine and the closing phenylalanine or tryptophan. D genes are given only for firm matches. Part of the rows lack a size; the others show once, few, many or a class for expanded clones.

few,13,TRBD1,TRBJ1-1,TRBV11-2,TGTGCCAGCAGTTGGGACAGCAACACTGAAGCTTTCTTT,CASSWDSNTEAFF
many,12,NA,TRBJ2-3,TRBV20-1,TGCAGTGCTAGAGCCAGCACAGATACGCAGTATTTT,CSARASTDTQYF
NA,13,NA,TRBJ2-5,TRBV5-6,TGTGCCAGCAAAATTTTAGGCCAAGAGACCCAGTACTTC,CASKILGQETQYF
few,13,NA,TRBJ1-2,TRBV30,TGTGCCTGGACCGAACGCGGCCCATATGGCTACACCTTC,CAWTERGPYGYTF
NA,14,TRBD1,TRBJ1-5,TRBV20-1,TGCAGTGCTAGAGTAGGGGACAGTCATCAGCCCCAGCATTTT,CSARVGDSHQPQHF
NA,16,NA,TRBJ2-1,TRBV4-2,TGTGCCAGCAGCCAAGATTCTGGACCTGGCGGATATGAGCAGTTCTTC,CASSQDSGPGGYEQFF
NA,12,NA,TRBJ1-2,TRBV28,TGTGCCATCCAACGGAGGATCTATGGCTACACCTTC,CAIQRRIYGYTF
NA,13,NA,TRBJ1-2,TRBV6-1,TGTGCCAGCAGTGAGGAGGGGGGGGATGGCTACACCTTC,CASSEEGGDGYTF
few,16,TRBD2,TRBJ2-7,TRBV27,TGTGCCAGCAGTCCCCTCTTTAGCGGGGGGATCTACGAGCAGTACTTC,CASSPLFSGGIYEQYF
NA,16,TRBD1,TRBJ2-7,TRBV12-3/TRBV12-4,TGTGCCAGCAGTTACGGACCGACAGGGGCCGCCTACGAGCAGTACTTC,CASSYGPTGAAYEQYF
once,13,NA,TRBJ1-1,TRBV20-1,TGCAGTGCTAGAGGGGCGGGGTACACTGAAGCTTTCTTT,CSARGAGYTEAFF
many,14,NA,TRBJ2-1,TRBV29-1,TGCAGCGTTGTCGGGGGAGGAGAATACAATGAGCAGTTCTTC,CSVVGGGEYNEQFF
NA,17,TRBD1,TRBJ2-5,TRBV29-1,TGCAGCGTTGAAGGGGTCCGGACAGGGGCGGATATGGAGACCCAGTACTTC,CSVEGVRTGADMETQYF
many,14,TRBD2,TRBJ2-7,TRBV6-2/TRBV6-3,TGTGCCAGCAGTCCGCCGGGACTAGTCTCCGAGCAGTACTTC,CASSPPGLVSEQYF
NA,17,TRBD2,TRBJ2-1,TRBV7-9,TGTGCCAGCAGCTTAGCCTATGGACTAGCGGGGATCAATGAGCAGTTCTTC,CASSLAYGLAGINEQFF
few,15,TRBD2,TRBJ2-1,TRBV12-3/TRBV12-4,TGTGCCAGCAGTTTACTTGTAGCGGGCTCGGATGAGCAGTTCTTC,CASSLLVAGSDEQFF
once,15,NA,TRBJ2-1,TRBV20-1,TGCAGTGCTAGACATCCCAGCGGTACCTACAATGAGCGGTTCTTC,CSARHPSGTYNERFF
few,14,NA,TRBJ1-6,TRBV25-1,TGTGCCAGCAGTGAATATGATGCTCGGTCACCCCTCCACTTT,CASSEYDARSPLHF
once,19,NA,TRBJ2-1,TRBV5-1,TGCGCCAGCAGCTTGGACGACATACTACCTAATTTTTCCTACAATGAGCAGTTCTTC,CASSLDDILPNFSYNEQFF
NA,15,NA,TRBJ2-5,TRBV2,TGTGCCAGCAGTGAAATGGGGGTAGGACAAGAGACCCAGTACTTC,CASSEMGVGQETQYF
NA,15,TRBD1,TRBJ2-7,TRBV20-1,TGCAGTGCTAGGCATCGGGACAGGCGACCGTACGAGCAGTACTTC,CSARHRDRRPYEQYF
NA,16,TRBD2,TRBJ2-1,TRBV20-1,TGCAGTGTCCCAGTTGCCGGGGCGGGAGCATTGAATGAGCAGTTCTTC,CSVPVAGAGALNEQFF
few,13,NA,TRBJ2-5,TRBV24-1,TGTGCCACCAGTGACACCAACTACAATGAGCAGTACTTC,CATSDTNYNEQYF
NA,15,TRBD2,TRBJ2-7,TRBV6-2/TRBV6-3,TGTGCCAGCTACCCCCGAACTAGCGGATCCTACGAGCAGTACTTC,CASYPRTSGSYEQYF
many,15,TRBD1,TRBJ1-5,TRBV5-1,TGCGCCAGCAGCCCGGGACAGGGCTTCAATCAGCCCCAGCATTTT,CASSPGQGFNQPQHF
NA,14,NA,TRBJ1-1,TRBV6-4,TGTGCCAGCAGGGACCATCTCAGGGACACTGAAGCTTTCTTT,CASRDHLRDTEAFF
few,13,TRBD1,TRBJ1-1,TRBV20-1,TGCAGTGCTCTGACAGGGGTGAACACTGAAGCTTTCTTT,CSALTGVNTEAFF
few,14,NA,TRBJ2-3,TRBV5-1,TGCGCCAGCAGGTTTGACATGGTAGGAGATACGCAGTATTTT,CASRFDMVGDTQYF
NA,18,TRBD1,TRBJ2-1,TRBV20-1,TGCAGTGCTAGAGATCGGGGGACAGGGTCAATGGGGGGCAATGAGCAGTTCTTC,CSARDRGTGSMGGNEQFF
once,16,NA,TRBJ2-1,TRBV30,TGTGCCTGGAGTGTACTTGGTGGCAGGGTAAAAGATGAGCAGTTCTTC,CAWSVLGGRVKDEQFF
NA,15,NA,TRBJ2-7,TRBV20-1,TGCAGTGCTAGGGAGGCGAGGGTTAGCTCCTACGAGCAGTACTTC,CSAREARVSSYEQYF
once,13,TRBD1,TRBJ2-7,TRBV30,TGTGCCTGGAGCCGGGACAGGGTGTCCGAGCAGTACTTC,CAWSRDRVSEQYF
NA,15,NA,TRBJ1-2,TRBV6-1,TGTGCCAGCAGTGAACCGGGGGGCGCCTATTATGGCTACACCTTC,CASSEPGGAYYGYTF
NA,16,TRBD1,TRBJ1-2,TRBV27,TGTGCCAGCAGTCTAGCCGCTGGGACAGGGTGGCTTGGCTACACCTTC,CASSLAAGTGWLGYTF
many,13,NA,TRBJ2-1,TRBV6-5,TGTGCCAGCAGTACAGGACTCGGGAATGAGCAGTTCTTC,CASSTGLGNEQFF
NA,13,TRBD1,TRBJ2-1,TRBV10-3,TGTGCCATCAGTGAGCTGGACAGGGATGAGCAGTTCTTC,CAISELDRDEQFF
few,14,TRBD1,TRBJ1-2,TRBV9,TGTGCCAGCAGCGTAGCTGAGGGGGCGCGGGGCTACACCTTC,CASSVAEGARGYTF
NA,12,NA,TRBJ1-2,TRBV28,TGTGCCAGCACCCGGGGGGACTATGGCTACACCTTC,CASTRGDYGYTF
few,13,NA,TRBJ2-5,TRBV11-2,TGTGCCAGCAGCTATGGACAGAAAGAGACCCAGTACTTC,CASSYGQKETQYF
many,14,NA,TRBJ2-1,TRBV6-2/TRBV6-3,TGTGCCAGCACTCGGGCGGGCTCCTACAATGAGCAGTTCTTC,CASTRAGSYNEQFF
few,16,NA,TRBJ2-1,TRBV29-1,TGCAGCGCCGCTTTCCGGGGGAGAGGGTCAAACAATGAGCAGTTCTTC,CSAAFRGRGSNNEQFF
NA,14,NA,TRBJ1-5,TRBV20-1,TGCAGTGCTAGAGATAGGGGTCGGGATCAGCCCCAGCATTTT,CSARDRGRDQPQHF
few,16,TRBD2,TRBJ2-1,TRBV12-3/TRBV12-4,TGTGCCAGCAGTACCAGCGGGGGGCTCTCCTACAATGAGCAGTTCTTC,CASSTSGGLSYNEQFF
few,19,NA,TRBJ1-5,TRBV5-6,TGTGCCAGCAGCAAGGCTTCCGGGACAAGTTATGAGGGCAATCAGCCCCAGCATTTT,CASSKASGTSYEGNQPQHF
few,15,NA,TRBJ2-1,TRBV5-6,TGTGCCAGCAGCTTTCAAACTACTAGGTATAATGAGCAGTTCTTC,CASSFQTTRYNEQFF
many,16,NA,TRBJ1-2,TRBV9,TGTGCCAGCAGCGTAGCTACAGGCCCCTCTAACTATGGCTACACCTTC,CASSVATGPSNYGYTF
few,14,NA,TRBJ1-4,TRBV10-3,TGTGCCATCAGCCCGACAACAACTAATGAAAAACTGTTTTTT,CAISPTTTNEKLFF
few,15,TRBD2,TRBJ2-4,TRBV5-1,TGCGCCAGCAGCCTGACTAGCGGGGGATACAATGAGCGGTACTTC,CASSLTSGGYNERYF
few,17,NA,TRBJ2-4,TRBV28,TGTGCCAGCAGTTTATACGGCGGAACCTTAGCCAAAAACATTCAGTACTTC,CASSLYGGTLAKNIQYF
few,15,NA,TRBJ1-2,TRBV7-6,TGTGCCAGCAGCTTAGCAGACTTCGCAGGGGATGGCTACACCTTC,CASSLADFAGDGYTF
NA,14,NA,TRBJ1-2,TRBV20-1,TGCAGTGCTAGAGATCCCACGACTTCCTTTGGCTACACCTTC,CSARDPTTSFGYTF
NA,14,TRBD1,TRBJ2-1,TRBV28,TGCGCCAGCAGCTTTAGGACAGGGCCAAATGAGCAGTTCTTC,CASSFRTGPNEQFF
few,17,TRBD2,TRBJ2-3,TRBV29-1,TGCAGCGTCAACCCGGCCTGGGTTAGCGGGGGGCTAGATACGCAGTATTTT,CSVNPAWVSGGLDTQYF